This TCR beta chain was documented in a study of blood T cell repertoires in COVID-19. In the study overall: Specimens from acute and convalescent COVID-19 originated in the United States, Italy and Spain. Nucleic acid was either cDNA or gDNA, and it came from T cells, B-cell-depleted T cells, or PBMCs.

Original methodology: Reference gene primer amplification yielded estimated nucleated cell counts. TCRdb keeps only in-frame clones here, not all; method: immunoSEQ multiplex PCR. From that table come the V and J calls and clone size; the DNA was used to work out D and trimming. The table records more than 70,000 clones, 75% to 95% of them present only once. CDR1 and CDR2 (germline): SGHTS, YDEGEE. Germline trimming cut 0 bases from V and 5 bases from J; bases unmatched to any gene: 8. The CDR3 extends over 16 amino acids. This TCR was sampled from a woman aged 80 or over with acute or convalescent COVID-19. The genes are TRBV5-8 and TRBJ2-5; 9 nucleotides line up with TRBD1. The specimen was peripheral blood. CDR3 bases: TGTGCCAGCAGCTTGGAGATTGGACAGGGGCTGGAGACCCAGTACTTC. Translation gives CASSLEIGQGLETQYF.